A single sample gave rise to the 21 T cell receptor beta chains below, sequenced in a study of cytomegalovirus exposure and HLA in healthy donors. Vbeta (60) and Jbeta (13) primers were used in the PCR. The protocol was immunoSEQ multiplex PCR, while the TCRdb copy is restricted to in-frame clones and leaves out a portion. This sample carries fewer than 95,000 clones, 73% of them seen once, and the ten largest clones take more than 15%. Material: PBMCs. Source of these receptors: a middle-aged woman in good health and CMV-seropositive.

The genes are TRBV19 and TRBJ1-1, with unresolved D. Germline V gives CDR1 LNHDA, CDR2 SQIVND (reference sequence). The CDR3 totals 13 residues. With 5 bases removed from V and 4 bases from J, the gap between germline ends came to 11 bases. The CDR3 sequence is CASSRTGSTEAFF. The CDR3, as DNA: TGTGCCAGTAGTCGAACGGGTAGCACTGAAGCTTTCTTT.

This clone was picked up a small number of times. The gene calls are TRBV7-2 and TRBJ1-1; D unclear. Looked up from germline, CDR1 is SGHTA and CDR2 is FQGNSA. V gave up 5 bases and J gave up 7 bases, with 11 bases separating them. This CDR3 has 12 residues. CDR3 sequence reads: CASSILGDEAFF. The CDR3 DNA reads TGTGCCAGCAGCATTCTTGGAGATGAAGCTTTCTTT.

The chain joins TRBV4-3 to TRBJ2-1; D gene ambiguous. This CDR3 spans 15 amino acids. Trimming stripped 0 bases from V and 7 bases from J, with 13 bases between. Germline V gene data show CDR1 as LGHNA and CDR2 as YSLEER. The CDR3 DNA reads TGCGCCAGCAGCCAAGATCAAGGAGAGTGGAATGAGCAGTTCTTC. Encoded protein: CASSQDQGEWNEQFF.

This sequence joins TRBV7-6 and TRBJ1-3; 7 nucleotides align to TRBD1. The V gene's germline CDR1 is SGHVS and CDR2 FNYEAQ. Unmatched junction bases numbered 5, after V lost 5 bases and J lost 4 bases. CDR3 size: 14 residues. This chain's CDR3 is CASSNPGQGNTIYF. The DNA of the CDR3 is TGTGCCAGCAGCAACCCGGGACAGGGAAACACCATATATTTT.

The chain has TRBV19 and TRBJ2-3, with D possibly matching TRBD1 (6 bases). V lost 8 bases, J lost 2 bases, and 14 bases lay in between. This CDR3 is 14 amino acids long. Germline-derived CDR1 and CDR2 are LNHDA and SQIVND (reference sequence). CDR3 loop: CASGRDKTTDTQYF. Written as DNA, the CDR3 is TGTGCCAGTGGCCGGGACAAAACCACAGATACGCAGTATTTT.

This chain uses TRBV7-6 with TRBJ1-3; D not certain. Trimming left V 1 base short and J 1 base short, with 5 bases between. Germline CDR1 SGHVS, CDR2 FNYEAQ. The CDR3 is 14 residues long. CDR3 DNA sequence: TGTGCCAGCAGCTTAGTTCATTCTGGAAACACCATATATTTT. Translated: CASSLVHSGNTIYF.

The rearrangement uses TRBV5-4 and TRBJ2-3, with D tentatively TRBD2 (7 bases). Trimming removed 3 bases from V and 2 bases from J, with 16 bases in between. This CDR3 comprises 16 residues. Germline CDR1 reads SGHNT; CDR2 reads YYREEE (reference sequence). CDR3 region: CASSSGGGSSTDTQYF. As DNA, the CDR3 is TGTGCCAGCAGCTCGGGGGGCGGGTCCTCCACAGATACGCAGTATTTT. The full variable domain, completed using reference TRBV5-4 and TRBJ2-3, is ETGVTQSPTHLIKTRGQQVTLRCSSQSGHNTVSWYQQALGQGPQFIFQYYREEENGRGNFPPRFSGLQFPNYSSELNVNALELDDSALYLCASSSGGGSSTDTQYFGPGTRLTVL.

The chain has TRBV19 and TRBJ1-5; D possibly corresponds to TRBD1 (6 bases). Germline CDR1 and CDR2: LNHDA and SQIVND (reference sequence). Trimming took off 5 bases at V and 4 bases at J, with 18 bases between the two ends. This CDR3 has 16 amino acids. CDR3 loop: CASSPGWSGVNQPQHF. The DNA of the CDR3 is TGTGCCAGTAGTCCTGGTTGGTCAGGGGTGAATCAGCCCCAGCATTTT.

This rearrangement joins TRBV4-2 to TRBJ1-2, with D possibly matching TRBD1 (5 bases). The V end was cut by 1 base, the J end by 6 bases, with 15 bases between. CDR1 and CDR2 (germline): LGHNA, YNFKEQ. The CDR3 is 15 residues long. Written as DNA, the CDR3 is TGTGCCAGCAGCCAAGGTAGACAGAACCTCAATGGCTACACCTTC. Protein sequence: CASSQGRQNLNGYTF.

V is TRBV13 and J is TRBJ1-2, with D hard to call. Trimming took 4 bases from V and 2 from J, leaving 11 bases between them. Germline lookup yields CDR1 PRHDT and CDR2 FYEKMQ (reference sequence). This CDR3 is 14 amino acids long. CDR3 protein: CASSSPGRNYGYTF. The CDR3 DNA reads as TGTGCCAGCAGCTCCCCTGGCAGGAACTATGGCTACACCTTC.

The J gene is TRBJ2-6, the V gene TRBV19; 7 bases fit TRBD2. The germline gives CDR1 LNHDA, CDR2 SQIVND (reference sequence). With V trimmed by 9 bases and J by 2 bases, 7 bases remained unmatched. The CDR3 totals 15 residues. For the CDR3, the DNA is TGTGCCAGCCGCGGGGGATCCGCTGGGGCCAACGTCCTGACTTTC. This translates into CASRGGSAGANVLTF.

In this sample, this clone turned up once. The CDR3 reads CSVGQGQSSGNTIYF. CDR3 sequence (DNA): TGCAGCGTTGGCCAGGGACAGAGTTCTGGAAACACCATATATTTT. This sequence joins TRBV29-1 and TRBJ1-3, with 7 bases that match TRBD1. From germline, CDR1 is SQVTM and CDR2 ANQGSEA. The CDR3 spans 15 residues. The ends lost 4 bases at V and 1 base at J; junction bases unmatched: 7. Variable domain in full (rest from reference TRBV29-1 and TRBJ1-3): SAVISQKPSRDICQRGTSLTIQCQVDSQVTMMFWYRQQPGQSLTLIATANQGSEATYESGFVIDKFPISRPNLTFSTLTVSNMSPEDSSIYLCSVGQGQSSGNTIYFGEGSWLTVV.

V gene TRBV6-5 combines with J gene TRBJ1-6; unclear D gene. Germline V gene data show CDR1 as MNHEY and CDR2 as SVGAGI. CDR3 length: 15 amino acids. The V end lost 2 bases, the J end lost 7 bases, and 12 bases lay between the germline ends. The CDR3 sequence: CASSYMGSGNSPLHF. Here the CDR3 DNA reads TGTGCCAGCAGTTACATGGGGAGCGGGAATTCACCCCTCCACTTT.

In its sample, this clone was seen once. V and J are TRBV5-6 and TRBJ1-1; maybe TRBD1 (6 bases). V lost 2 bases and J lost 4, with 9 bases in between. The V gene's germline CDR1 is SGHDT and CDR2 YYEEEE. The length of the CDR3 is 13 residues. The CDR3 nucleotides read TGTGCCAGCAGCTTCTCAGGGGCCACTGAAGCTTTCTTT. Translating gives CASSFSGATEAFF.

V and J are TRBV6-1 and TRBJ1-4, with D possibly being TRBD1 (5 bases). The CDR3 has 14 residues. Germline CDR1 is MNHNS and CDR2 is SASEGT. V dropped 8 bases and J dropped 5 bases, with 15 bases sitting between them. The CDR3 sequence: CASGGSGLNEKLFF. CDR3 in DNA: TGTGCCAGCGGGGGGTCGGGGCTAAATGAAAAACTGTTTTTT.

About this clone: Other DNA sequences in this specimen translate into the identical CDR3. The chain uses TRBV6-1 and TRBJ2-7; 8 nucleotides match TRBD2. The CDR3 is made up of 15 amino acids. J was trimmed by 5 bases and V by 6 bases; bases with no gene match: 12. The V gene's germline CDR1 is MNHNS and CDR2 SASEGT. Here the CDR3 reads CASRGLAGAGDEQYF. The CDR3 nucleotides read TGTGCCAGCAGGGGATTAGCTGGAGCGGGGGACGAGCAGTACTTC.

This clone showed up just once. This chain joins TRBV9 and TRBJ2-7; perhaps TRBD1 as D (6 bases). V was clipped by 0 bases and J by 0 bases, with 7 bases between them. Germline loops: CDR1 SGDLS, CDR2 YYNGEE. There are 14 residues in the CDR3. CDR3 sequence (DNA): TGTGCCAGCAGCGTAGGGACAGCCTCCTACGAGCAGTACTTC. Encoded protein: CASSVGTASYEQYF.

The V call is TRBV5-1, the J call TRBJ2-7; the match to TRBD1 covers 10 bases. The ends lost 2 bases at V and 5 bases at J; junction bases unmatched: 16. The CDR3 contains 18 residues. Germline lookup yields CDR1 SGHRS and CDR2 YFSETQ. In nucleotides, the CDR3 is TGCGCCAGCAGCTTTTATCCCCCGGGGACAGGGGATAGAGACGAGCAGTACTTC. It is translated as CASSFYPPGTGDRDEQYF. The full variable domain, its missing parts supplied by reference TRBV5-1 and TRBJ2-7, is KAGVTQTPRYLIKTRGQQVTLSCSPISGHRSVSWYQQTPGQGLQFLFEYFSETQRNKGNFPGRFSGRQFSNSRSEMNVSTLELGDSALYLCASSFYPPGTGDRDEQYFGPGTRLTVT.

The chain joins TRBV13 to TRBJ2-2; perhaps TRBD1 as D (6 bases). The CDR3 extends over 15 amino acids. Germline lookup yields CDR1 PRHDT and CDR2 FYEKMQ (reference sequence). Trimming took 2 bases from V and 4 from J, leaving 11 bases between them. As DNA, the CDR3 is TGTGCCAGCAGCTTATATACAGGGCCCACCGGGGAGCTGTTTTTT. Protein: CASSLYTGPTGELFF.

The chain couples TRBV7-2 to TRBJ2-7; 11 nucleotides align to TRBD2. This CDR3 has 15 amino acids. Germline CDR1 and CDR2: SGHTA and FQGNSA. V lost 3 bases to trimming and J lost 0 bases; unmatched junction nucleotides: 1. The CDR3 bases are TGTGCCAGCAGCTTCGGGACTAGCGGCTCCTACGAGCAGTACTTC. It translates to CASSFGTSGSYEQYF.

Comments on this clone: This CDR3 fails to terminate in the conserved phenylalanine or tryptophan, so it likely reflects a read error. No DNA is shown, since the ends of the CDR3 on it are uncertain; the CDR3 is the one TCRdb lists. The chain has TRBV6-5 and TRBJ1-1; the table's D call, TRBD1, was not checked against the DNA. From its first to its last residue, the CDR3 has 15 amino acids. Germline V CDR1 and CDR2: MNHEY, SVGAGI. CDR3 region: CASRAPGRGNTEALV.